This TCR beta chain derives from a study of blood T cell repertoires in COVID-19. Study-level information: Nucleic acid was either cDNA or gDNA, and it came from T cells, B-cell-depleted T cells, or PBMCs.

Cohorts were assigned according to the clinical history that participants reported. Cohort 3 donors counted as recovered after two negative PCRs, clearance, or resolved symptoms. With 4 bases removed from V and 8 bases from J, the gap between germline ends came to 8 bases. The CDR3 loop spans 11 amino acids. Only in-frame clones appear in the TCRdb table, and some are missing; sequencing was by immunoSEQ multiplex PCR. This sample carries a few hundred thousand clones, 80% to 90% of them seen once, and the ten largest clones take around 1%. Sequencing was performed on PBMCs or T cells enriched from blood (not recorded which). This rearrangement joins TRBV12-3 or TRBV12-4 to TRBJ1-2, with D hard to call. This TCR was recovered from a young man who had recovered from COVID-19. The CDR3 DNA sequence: TGTGCCAGCAGTTCAATACAAGGCTACACCTTC. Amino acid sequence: CASSSIQGYTF.